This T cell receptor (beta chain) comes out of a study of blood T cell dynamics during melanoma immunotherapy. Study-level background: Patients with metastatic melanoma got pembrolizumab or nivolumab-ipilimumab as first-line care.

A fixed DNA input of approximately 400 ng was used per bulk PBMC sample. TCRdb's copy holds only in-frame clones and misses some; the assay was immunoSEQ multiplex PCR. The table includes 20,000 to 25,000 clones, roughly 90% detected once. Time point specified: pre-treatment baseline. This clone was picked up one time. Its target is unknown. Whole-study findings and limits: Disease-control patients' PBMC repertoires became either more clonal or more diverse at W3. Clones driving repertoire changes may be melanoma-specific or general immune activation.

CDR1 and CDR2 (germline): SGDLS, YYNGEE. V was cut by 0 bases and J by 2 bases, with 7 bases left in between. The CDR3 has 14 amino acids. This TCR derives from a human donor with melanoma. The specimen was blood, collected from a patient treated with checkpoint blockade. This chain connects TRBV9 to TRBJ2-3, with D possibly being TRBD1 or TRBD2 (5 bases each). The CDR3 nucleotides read TGTGCCAGCAGCGTAGTCGGGACCACAGATACGCAGTATTTT. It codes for CASSVVGTTDTQYF.